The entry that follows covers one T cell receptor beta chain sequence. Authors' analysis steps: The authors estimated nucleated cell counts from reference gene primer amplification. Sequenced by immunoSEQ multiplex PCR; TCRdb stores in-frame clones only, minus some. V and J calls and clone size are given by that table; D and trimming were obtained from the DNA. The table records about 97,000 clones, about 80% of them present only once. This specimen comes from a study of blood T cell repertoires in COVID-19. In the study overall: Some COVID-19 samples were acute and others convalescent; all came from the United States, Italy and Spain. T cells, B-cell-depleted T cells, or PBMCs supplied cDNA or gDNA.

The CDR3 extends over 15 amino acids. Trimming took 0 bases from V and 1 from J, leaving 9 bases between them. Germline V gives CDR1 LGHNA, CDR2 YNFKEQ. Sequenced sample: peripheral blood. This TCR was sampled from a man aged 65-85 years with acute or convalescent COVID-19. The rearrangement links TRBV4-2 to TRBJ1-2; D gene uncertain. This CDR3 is CASSQDLQNNYGYTF. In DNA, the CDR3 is TGTGCCAGCAGCCAAGATTTGCAGAATAACTATGGCTACACCTTC.